This TCR beta chain was recorded in a study of blood T cell repertoires in COVID-19. In the study overall: Some COVID-19 samples were acute and others convalescent; all came from the United States, Italy and Spain.

Method: immunoSEQ multiplex PCR; TCRdb's copy keeps in-frame clones and lacks some. The table lists approximately 210,000 clones, about 86% of them singletons, with about 0.81% in the top ten. The CDR3 consists of 16 residues. CDR1 is SGHRS and CDR2 is YFSETQ in the germline V gene. Losses at the gene ends were 0 bases for V and 2 bases for J; bases not matched to a gene: 5. The clonotype was recovered from a woman aged 70-85 years with acute or convalescent COVID-19. The specimen was peripheral blood. The chain employs TRBV5-1 and TRBJ2-5; 9 nucleotides match TRBD2. CDR3 protein: CASSLALSGGQETQYF. The DNA for the CDR3 is TGCGCCAGCAGCTTGGCCCTTAGCGGGGGACAAGAGACCCAGTACTTC.